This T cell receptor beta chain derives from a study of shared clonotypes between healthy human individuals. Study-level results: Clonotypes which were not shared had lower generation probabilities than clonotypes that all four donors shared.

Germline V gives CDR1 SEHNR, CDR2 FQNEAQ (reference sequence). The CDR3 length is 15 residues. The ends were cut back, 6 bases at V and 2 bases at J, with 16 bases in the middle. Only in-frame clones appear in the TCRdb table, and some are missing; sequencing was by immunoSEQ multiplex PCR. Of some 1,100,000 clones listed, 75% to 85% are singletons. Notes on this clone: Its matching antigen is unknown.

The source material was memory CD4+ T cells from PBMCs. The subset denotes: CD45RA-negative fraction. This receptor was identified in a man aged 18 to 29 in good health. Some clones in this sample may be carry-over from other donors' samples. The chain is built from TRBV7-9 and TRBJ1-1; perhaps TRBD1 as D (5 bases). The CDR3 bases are TGTGCCAGCAGACTCTTCCAGGGTACCAACACTGAAGCTTTCTTT. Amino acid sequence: CASRLFQGTNTEAFF.